A single sample is the source of the 4 T cell receptor beta chains below, sequenced in a study of control samples from healthy donors and cancer patients. Here immunoSEQ multiplex PCR was the method, and the copy in TCRdb shows in-frame clones only, minus some. This table holds about 140,000 clones, approximately 94% found once. The specimen sequenced was blood. These receptors were taken from a middle-aged man in good health.

The count of this clone is one. The chain joins TRBV10-2 to TRBJ1-1, with D possibly TRBD1 on 5 matching bases. Germline V gives CDR1 WSHSY, CDR2 SAAADI. Trimming shortened V by 6 bases and J by 5 bases, and 13 bases separated the two germline ends. This CDR3 region has 13 residues. The CDR3 here is CASRRGEWTEAFF. In DNA form, the CDR3 reads TGCGCCAGCAGGAGGGGTGAGTGGACTGAAGCTTTCTTT.

The rearrangement links TRBV11-2 to TRBJ1-3, with D possibly being TRBD1 (6 bases). This CDR3 is built from 16 residues. The germline CDR1 and CDR2 sequences are SGHAT and FQNNGV. V was clipped by 1 base and J by 1 base, with 11 bases between them. CDR3 sequence reads: CASSLGPRGSGNTIYF. In DNA, the CDR3 is TGTGCCAGCAGCTTAGGTCCCAGGGGTTCTGGAAACACCATATATTTT.

V gene TRBV7-9 combines with J gene TRBJ2-1; 7 bases agree with TRBD2. The CDR3 consists of 15 residues. Germline V gene data show CDR1 as SEHNR and CDR2 as FQNEAQ (reference sequence). V shed 5 bases and J 8 bases; nucleotides not matched to a gene: 12. The CDR3 sequence: CASSIRTSLVDEQFF. The CDR3 DNA sequence: TGTGCCAGCAGCATACGGACTAGTCTCGTGGATGAGCAGTTCTTC.

V usage is TRBV4-1 and J usage is TRBJ2-1; D uncertain. This CDR3 has 14 amino acids. Germline V gives CDR1 MGHRA, CDR2 YSYEKL. V dropped 0 bases and J dropped 5 bases, with 8 bases sitting between them. In DNA, the CDR3 is TGCGCCAGCAGCCAAGAAGTCTATCACAATGAGCAGTTCTTC. Amino acid sequence: CASSQEVYHNEQFF.